This TCR beta chain comes out of a study of OX40 agonist ivuxolimab in advanced cancers. About the research overall: Melanoma, hepatocellular carcinoma, head and neck or renal cell cancer occurred in dose-escalation patients.

About this clone itself: Its antigen remains unidentified.

Whole-study results and caveats: The CD4+ and CD8+ T cells in the blood had expanded clonally by week 6 at 0.1 to 3.0 mg/kg. Certain nonresponding patients likewise had low normalized T-cell clonal expansion.

This CDR3 comprises 14 residues. CDR1 and CDR2 from the germline V gene are SQVTM and ANQGSEA. Trimming took off 6 bases at V and 6 bases at J, with 20 bases between the two ends. Generated by immunoSEQ multiplex PCR, the TCRdb table keeps only in-frame clones and is missing some. The sample contains nearly 60,000 clones, 80% to 90% of which appear only once. The starting material was CD4+ or CD8+ T cells sorted from blood, obtained in a trial of the OX40 agonist ivuxolimab. This TCR derives from an adult with an advanced solid tumor such as melanoma, head and neck, liver or kidney cancer. The chain is built from TRBV29-1 and TRBJ1-2, with D perhaps TRBD1 (5 bases). CDR3 DNA: TGCAGCGTCCTGGCGGGGGGACGGTCGGATGGCTACACCTTC. It encodes CSVLAGGRSDGYTF.